The clone carrying this T cell receptor beta chain was seen many times. These data come from a study of T cells in Graves' hyperthyroidism and ophthalmopathy. At the level of the study: It was at initial diagnosis, before any treatment, that peripheral blood was collected.

Germline CDR1 and CDR2: DFQATT and SNEGSKA (reference sequence). V was pared by 7 bases and J by 2 bases, with 10 bases between. This CDR3 contains 12 residues. Using RNA transcripts as the source, TCR beta CDR3 regions were amplified. First-round RT-PCR targeting the TCR CDR3 was performed with the HTBI primer set. TCRdb processed the multiplex PCR reads anew with MiXCR; each CDR3 protein has one entry. This table has about 640,000 distinct CDR3 sequences, approximately 14% appearing once. Exclusion criteria comprised uncontrolled infection, other autoimmune disease, pregnancy or lactation. The sequence was obtained from a woman between 45 and 65 years old with Graves' ophthalmopathy. The chain has TRBV20-1 and TRBJ2-3; D remains ambiguous. Specimen: blood. DNA for the CDR3: TGCAGTGTCGGAGAAATCACAGATACGCAGTATTTT. Translating gives CSVGEITDTQYF.